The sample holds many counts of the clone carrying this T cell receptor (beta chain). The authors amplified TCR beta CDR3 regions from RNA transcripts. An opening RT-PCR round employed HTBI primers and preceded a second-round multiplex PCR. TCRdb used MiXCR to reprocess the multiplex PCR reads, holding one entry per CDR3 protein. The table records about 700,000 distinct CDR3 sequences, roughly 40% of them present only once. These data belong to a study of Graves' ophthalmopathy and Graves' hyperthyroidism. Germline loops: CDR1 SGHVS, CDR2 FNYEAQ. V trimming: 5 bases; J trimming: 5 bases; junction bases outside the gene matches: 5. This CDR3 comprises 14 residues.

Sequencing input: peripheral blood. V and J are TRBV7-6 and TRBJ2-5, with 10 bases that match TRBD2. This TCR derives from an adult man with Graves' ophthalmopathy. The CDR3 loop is CASSQGSGRETQYF. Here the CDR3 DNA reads TGTGCCAGCAGCCAGGGTAGCGGGAGGGAGACCCAGTACTTC.